Listed below are T cell receptor beta chains from one sample, sequenced in a study of cytomegalovirus exposure and HLA in healthy donors. Using immunoSEQ multiplex PCR, the repertoire was profiled, and TCRdb retains in-frame clones only, with some absent. The sample lists some 130,000 clones, under 10% occurring once. Source material: PBMCs. These receptors were collected from a woman between 35 and 50 years old in good health and CMV-seropositive. Each CDR3 is given with its conserved first and last residue. A D gene is named only where the DNA matches it firmly. Only some rows state a clone size, as once, few, many or a class for expanded clones.

d_gene	j_gene	v_gene	abundance	CDR3nt	CDR3aa
TRBD2	TRBJ2-1	TRBV5-4	-	TGTGCCAGCAGCGCTAGCGGGGGGGCCCTGGGTAATGAGCAGTTCTTC	CASSASGGALGNEQFF
TRBD1	TRBJ2-5	TRBV5-1	-	TGCGCCAGCAGCTTAAGAGACAGGGGACGAGAGACCCAGTACTTC	CASSLRDRGRETQYF
-	TRBJ1-6	TRBV5-8	-	TGTGCCAGCAGCATAGACTCTGAAGTTGGTTCACCCCTCCACTTT	CASSIDSEVGSPLHF
-	TRBJ1-1	TRBV19	-	TGTGCCAGTAGTTTGGGGGCAGGTTGGCACACTGAAGCTTTCTTT	CASSLGAGWHTEAFF
-	TRBJ1-3	TRBV10-2	-	TGCGCCAGCAGTGGCACGGGGAGCTCTGGAAACACCATATATTTT	CASSGTGSSGNTIYF
-	TRBJ1-1	TRBV6-5	few	TGTGCCAGCAGTTCTCCTCCGGGACACCTGAACACTGAAGCTTTCTTT	CASSSPPGHLNTEAFF
TRBD1	TRBJ1-1	TRBV7-8	few	TGTGCCAGCAGCTTAGTGGCAGGGGGTGACACTGAAGCTTTCTTT	CASSLVAGGDTEAFF
TRBD2	TRBJ2-5	TRBV2	few	TGTGCCAGCAGTGGACTAGCGGGGGGGGAGACCCAGTACTTC	CASSGLAGGETQYF
TRBD2	TRBJ2-2	TRBV5-1	-	TGCGCCAGCAGCCCCGCGGCGGGGGGCACCGGGGAGCTGTTTTTT	CASSPAAGGTGELFF
TRBD1	TRBJ1-4	TRBV5-4	few	TGTGCCAGCAGCTTCACAGGGGATTATAATGAAAAACTGTTTTTT	CASSFTGDYNEKLFF
-	TRBJ1-1	TRBV5-1	few	TGCGCCAGCAGCTTGGGACCAAGAGGCACTGAAGCTTTCTTT	CASSLGPRGTEAFF
TRBD1	TRBJ1-2	TRBV5-1	few	TGCGCCAGCAGCCTGACAGGGGACTATGGCTACACCTTC	CASSLTGDYGYTF
TRBD1	TRBJ2-5	TRBV5-1	-	TGCGCCAGCAGCCCCCGACAGGGGGCAAAAGAGACCCAGTACTTC	CASSPRQGAKETQYF
-	TRBJ2-7	TRBV5-1	-	TGCGCCAGCAGATTCCAAGGGGCCTACTACGAGCAGTACTTC	CASRFQGAYYEQYF
TRBD1	TRBJ2-3	TRBV18	-	TGTGCCAGCTCACCACTTGGTGCAGGGGGAATCCCACAAGATACGCAGTATTTT	CASSPLGAGGIPQDTQYF
-	TRBJ1-1	TRBV5-1	few	TGCGCCAGCAGCTTGGAGGCGGGCGCTGAAGCTTTCTTT	CASSLEAGAEAFF
-	TRBJ2-2	TRBV19	-	TGTGCCAGTAGTATGGGACATTCGAACACCGGGGAGCTGTTTTTT	CASSMGHSNTGELFF
-	TRBJ1-2	TRBV6-5	-	TGTGCCAGCAGTTACTCGAAAGGGGCTACTAACTATGGCTACACCTTC	CASSYSKGATNYGYTF
TRBD2	TRBJ2-1	TRBV5-8	-	TGTGCCAGCAGCTTCGGACTAGCGGGGACCAATGAGCAGTTCTTC	CASSFGLAGTNEQFF
-	TRBJ1-4	TRBV5-4	few	TGTGCCAGCAGCTTGGGGCCAGGGAGGGCCGAGGGTGAAAAACTGTTTTTT	CASSLGPGRAEGEKLFF
TRBD1	TRBJ2-7	TRBV2	-	TGTGCCAGCACCGGGGATAGGGGGCTGGGCGAGCAGTACTTC	CASTGDRGLGEQYF
-	TRBJ2-6	TRBV5-5	-	TGTGCCAGCAGTCTGGGGCCGGCAGGTTCTATTGTCTCTGGGGCCAACGTCCTGACTTTC	CASSLGPAGSIVSGANVLTF
TRBD1	TRBJ2-7	TRBV7-6	few	TGTGCCAGCAGCTTAGCTTCTCCGGGACAGGGGGACTACGAGCAGTACTTC	CASSLASPGQGDYEQYF
-	TRBJ1-2	TRBV29-1	-	TGCAGCGTTGGCAGGGTTGAGGGCTACACCTTC	CSVGRVEGYTF
-	TRBJ1-2	TRBV4-2	-	TGTGCCAGCAGCTCGACGATCAACCCGGGGGGCTACACCTTC	CASSSTINPGGYTF
TRBD2	TRBJ2-3	TRBV5-4	few	TGTGCCAGCAGCTCACCGGGACTAGCTAGCACAGATACGCAGTATTTT	CASSSPGLASTDTQYF
-	TRBJ1-4	TRBV5-4	few	TGTGCCCGCAGCTTCCCAGGGGACGATGAAAAACTGTTTTTT	CARSFPGDDEKLFF
TRBD1	TRBJ1-3	TRBV23-1	few	TGCGCCAGCGGTTGGGACAGCTCTGGAAACACCATATATTTT	CASGWDSSGNTIYF
-	TRBJ2-1	TRBV4-3	-	TGCGCCAGCAGCCAAGAATATGCAGTCTACAATGAGCAGTTCTTC	CASSQEYAVYNEQFF
-	TRBJ2-5	TRBV4-3	-	TGCGCCAGCAGCCAAGTAAGGGAGCAAGAGACCCAGTACTTC	CASSQVREQETQYF
-	TRBJ2-2	TRBV29-1	-	TGCAGCGTTGCCCAGGCGAACACCGGGGAGCTGTTTTTT	CSVAQANTGELFF
-	TRBJ2-7	TRBV12-5	few	TGTGCTAGCAGCTTAGACAGCTCCTACGAGCAGTACTTC	CASSLDSSYEQYF